This is a list of T cell receptor beta chains from one sample in a study of blood T cells in healthy people across ages. In TCRdb, the 5' RACE reads were re-called with MiXCR into one record per CDR3 protein. The profile shows approximately 1.5 million distinct CDR3 sequences, about 42% of them singletons. The sequencing sample was made of blood. These receptors were obtained from a woman younger than 30 in good health. Both conserved end residues are part of each CDR3. D genes are given only for firm matches. The size field is filled for only some rows; it gives once, few, many or a size class.

TRBV27	-	-	TRBJ1-6	CASSLSPLQVYNSPLHF	TGTGCCAGCAGTTTATCGCCACTACAGGTTTATAATTCACCCCTCCACTTT
TRBV7-2	-	once	TRBJ1-3	CASSLGGATSGNTIYF	TGTGCCAGCAGCTTAGGGGGGGCCACCTCTGGAAACACCATATATTTT
TRBV20-1	-	once	TRBJ1-1	CSAPAGGGLDTEAFF	TGCAGTGCTCCAGCCGGCGGGGGCCTGGATACTGAAGCTTTCTTT
TRBV7-6	-	many	TRBJ1-6	CASSLAGDNSPLHF	TGTGCCAGCAGCTTAGCAGGGGACAATTCACCCCTCCACTTT
TRBV20-1	-	-	TRBJ2-1	CSARLSMGYNEQFF	TGCAGTGCTAGACTGTCTATGGGTTACAATGAGCAGTTCTTC
TRBV6-5	-	few	TRBJ1-6	CASRNQGNSPLHF	TGTGCCAGCAGAAATCAGGGGAATTCACCCCTCCACTTT
TRBV6-6	-	-	TRBJ1-5	CASSYQHRVNQPQHF	TGTGCCAGCAGTTACCAGCACAGAGTCAATCAGCCCCAGCATTTT
TRBV6-6	TRBD1	-	TRBJ2-7	CASSYGTAISYEQYF	TGTGCCAGCAGTTATGGGACAGCTATTTCCTACGAGCAGTACTTC
TRBV13	-	-	TRBJ2-5	CASSSTGLENEQYF	TGTGCCAGCAGCTCAACAGGGTTGGAGAATGAGCAGTACTTC
TRBV12-3/TRBV12-4	-	few	TRBJ1-4	CASSRTRATNEKLFF	TGTGCCAGCAGCCGGACACGCGCAACTAATGAAAAACTGTTTTTT
TRBV12-3/TRBV12-4	-	-	TRBJ2-7	CASSLHRAHEQYF	TGTGCCAGCAGTTTACACAGGGCTCACGAGCAGTACTTC
TRBV29-1	-	-	TRBJ1-1	CSVGVQANTEAFF	TGCAGCGTTGGGGTCCAGGCAAACACTGAAGCTTTCTTT
TRBV5-6	TRBD1	-	TRBJ1-2	CASSSWDRIQGGYTF	TGTGCCAGCAGCTCATGGGACAGGATCCAAGGTGGCTACACCTTC
TRBV20-1	-	few	TRBJ2-3	CSARDGDWPSTDTQYF	TGCAGTGCTAGAGATGGGGATTGGCCTAGCACAGATACGCAGTATTTT
TRBV4-3	-	-	TRBJ2-2	CASSQDPRRVPELFF	TGCGCCAGCAGCCAAGATCCGCGCCGCGTACCCGAGCTGTTTTTT